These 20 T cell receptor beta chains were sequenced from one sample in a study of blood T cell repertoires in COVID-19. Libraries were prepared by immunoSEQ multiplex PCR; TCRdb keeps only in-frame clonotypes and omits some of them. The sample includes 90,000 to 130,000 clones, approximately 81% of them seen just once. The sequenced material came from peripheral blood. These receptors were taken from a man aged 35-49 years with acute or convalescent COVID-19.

As DNA, the CDR3 is TGTGCCAGCAGCTTAGTCAGCTACGAGCAGTACTTC. This translates into CASSLVSYEQYF. The V and J genes are TRBV7-9 and TRBJ2-7; D remains unclear. The CDR3 totals 12 residues. Trimming removed 1 base from V and 3 bases from J, with 4 bases in between. Germline V gene data show CDR1 as SEHNR and CDR2 as FQNEAQ (reference sequence). The entire variable domain, with the rest obtained from reference TRBV7-9 and TRBJ2-7, is as follows: DTGVSQNPRHKITKRGQNVTFRCDPISEHNRLYWYRQTLGQGPEFLTYFQNEAQLEKSRLLSDRFSAERPKGSFSTLEIQRTEQGDSAMYLCASSLVSYEQYFGPGTRLTVT.

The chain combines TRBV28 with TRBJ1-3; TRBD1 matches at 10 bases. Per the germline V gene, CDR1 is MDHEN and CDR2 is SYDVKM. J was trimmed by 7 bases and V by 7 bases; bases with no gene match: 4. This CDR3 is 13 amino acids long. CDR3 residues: CASTMDRGNTIYF. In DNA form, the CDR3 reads TGTGCCAGCACTATGGACAGGGGGAACACCATATATTTT.

The DNA of the CDR3 is TGTGCCAGCAGCTTGGCCGGTGAAGGAGATTCCGATACGCAGTATTTT. Protein product: CASSLAGEGDSDTQYF. The chain uses TRBV5-6 and TRBJ2-3; no reliable D call. This CDR3 has 16 amino acids. The germline CDR1 and CDR2 sequences are SGHDT and YYEEEE. Trimming removed 0 bases at V and 6 bases at J, with 17 bases between.

This CDR3 is CASGLGRRNEQFF. The CDR3 DNA reads TGTGCCAGCGGGTTGGGGCGACGCAATGAGCAGTTCTTC. This chain links TRBV27 with TRBJ2-1; TRBD1 might be the D (5 bases). The CDR3 sequence is 13 residues long. V lost 8 bases to trimming and J lost 6 bases, with 14 bases between them. Germline CDR1 is MNHEY and CDR2 is SMNVEV (reference sequence).

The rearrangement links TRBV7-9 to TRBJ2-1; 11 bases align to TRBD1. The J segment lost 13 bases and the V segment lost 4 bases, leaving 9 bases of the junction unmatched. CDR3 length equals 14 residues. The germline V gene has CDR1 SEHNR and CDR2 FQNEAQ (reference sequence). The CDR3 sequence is CASSSAGTGGRQFF. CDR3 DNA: TGTGCCAGCAGCTCAGCCGGGACAGGGGGACGACAGTTCTTC.

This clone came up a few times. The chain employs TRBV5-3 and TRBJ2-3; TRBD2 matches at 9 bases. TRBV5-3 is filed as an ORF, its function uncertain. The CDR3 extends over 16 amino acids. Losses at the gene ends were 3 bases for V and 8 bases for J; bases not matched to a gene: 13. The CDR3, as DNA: TGTGCCAGAAGCTCCGGGACTAGCAGGAGTAGCGGTACGCAGTATTTT. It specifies CARSSGTSRSSGTQYF.

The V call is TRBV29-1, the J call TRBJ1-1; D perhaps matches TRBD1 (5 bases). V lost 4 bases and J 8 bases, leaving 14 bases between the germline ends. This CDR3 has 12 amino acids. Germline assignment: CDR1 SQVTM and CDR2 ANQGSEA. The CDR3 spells CSVARGAGEAFF. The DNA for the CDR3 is TGCAGCGTTGCCCGTGGGGCAGGGGAAGCTTTCTTT. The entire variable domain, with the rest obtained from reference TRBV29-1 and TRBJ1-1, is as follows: SAVISQKPSRDICQRGTSLTIQCQVDSQVTMMFWYRQQPGQSLTLIATANQGSEATYESGFVIDKFPISRPNLTFSTLTVSNMSPEDSSIYLCSVARGAGEAFFGQGTRLTVV.

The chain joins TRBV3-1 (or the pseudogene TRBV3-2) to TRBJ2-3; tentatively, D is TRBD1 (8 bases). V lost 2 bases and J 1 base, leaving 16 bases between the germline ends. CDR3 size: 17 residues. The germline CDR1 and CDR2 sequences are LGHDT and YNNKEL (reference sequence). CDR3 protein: CASSQSGQGGGTDTQYF. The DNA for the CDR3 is TGTGCCAGCAGCCAATCTGGACAGGGAGGGGGCACAGATACGCAGTATTTT.

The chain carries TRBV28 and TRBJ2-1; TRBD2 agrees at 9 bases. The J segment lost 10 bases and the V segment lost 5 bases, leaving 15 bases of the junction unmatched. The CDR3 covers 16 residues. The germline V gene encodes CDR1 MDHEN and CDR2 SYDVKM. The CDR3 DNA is TGTGCCAGCAGTGGATCGGGACTAGCAATGACGAACGAGCAGTTCTTC. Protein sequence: CASSGSGLAMTNEQFF.

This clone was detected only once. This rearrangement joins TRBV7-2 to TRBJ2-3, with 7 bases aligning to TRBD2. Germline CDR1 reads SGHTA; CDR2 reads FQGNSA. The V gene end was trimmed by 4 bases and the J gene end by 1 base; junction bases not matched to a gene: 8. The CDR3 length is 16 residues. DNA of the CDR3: TGTGCCAGCAGCTCTCACGGACTAGTGGGCACAGATACGCAGTATTTT. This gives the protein CASSSHGLVGTDTQYF.

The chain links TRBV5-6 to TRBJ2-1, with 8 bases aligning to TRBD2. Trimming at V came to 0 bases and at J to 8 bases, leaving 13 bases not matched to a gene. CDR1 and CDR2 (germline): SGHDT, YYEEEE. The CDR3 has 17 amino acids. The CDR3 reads CASSLGPERGLLDEQFF. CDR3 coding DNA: TGTGCCAGCAGCTTGGGGCCGGAGCGGGGGCTGTTGGATGAGCAGTTCTTC. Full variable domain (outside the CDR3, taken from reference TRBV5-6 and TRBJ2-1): DAGVTQSPTHLIKTRGQQVTLRCSPKSGHDTVSWYQQALGQGPQFIFQYYEEEERQRGNFPDRFSGHQFPNYSSELNVNALLLGDSALYLCASSLGPERGLLDEQFFGPGTRLTVL.

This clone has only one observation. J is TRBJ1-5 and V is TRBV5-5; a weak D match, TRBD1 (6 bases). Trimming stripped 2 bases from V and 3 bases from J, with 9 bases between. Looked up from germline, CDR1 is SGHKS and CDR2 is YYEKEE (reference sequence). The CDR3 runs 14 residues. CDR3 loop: CASSFGQTNQPQHF. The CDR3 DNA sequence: TGTGCCAGCAGCTTCGGACAGACCAATCAGCCCCAGCATTTT. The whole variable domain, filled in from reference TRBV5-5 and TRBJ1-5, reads DAGVTQSPTHLIKTRGQQVTLRCSPISGHKSVSWYQQVLGQGPQFIFQYYEKEERGRGNFPDRFSARQFPNYSSELNVNALLLGDSALYLCASSFGQTNQPQHFGDGTRLSIL.

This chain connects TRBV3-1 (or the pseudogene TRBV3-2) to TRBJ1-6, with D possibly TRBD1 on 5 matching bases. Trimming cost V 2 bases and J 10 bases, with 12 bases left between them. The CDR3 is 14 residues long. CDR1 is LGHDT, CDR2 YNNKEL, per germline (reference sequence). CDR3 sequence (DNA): TGTGCCAGCAGCCAAATGAGGGACTCCTCACCCCTCCACTTT. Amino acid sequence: CASSQMRDSSPLHF.

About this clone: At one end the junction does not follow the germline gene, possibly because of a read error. CDR3 residues: CASSLGSGGETQYF. The CDR3 bases are TGTGCTAGCAGCTTAGGATCGGGTGGGGAGACCCAGTACTTC. The V gene is TRBV7-7, the J gene TRBJ2-5; D unclear. The germline V gene encodes CDR1 SSHAT and CDR2 FNYEAQ (reference sequence). The CDR3 sequence is 14 residues long.

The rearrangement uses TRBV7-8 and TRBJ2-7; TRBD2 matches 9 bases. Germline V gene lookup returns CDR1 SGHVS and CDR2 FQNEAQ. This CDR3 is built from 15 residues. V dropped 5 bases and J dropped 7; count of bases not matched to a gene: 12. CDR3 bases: TGTGCCAGCAGCCCCCTAGCGGGACGGGTGGGGGAGCAGTACTTC. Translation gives CASSPLAGRVGEQYF. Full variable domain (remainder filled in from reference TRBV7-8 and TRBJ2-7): GAGVSQSPRYKVAKRGQDVALRCDPISGHVSLFWYQQALGQGPEFLTYFQNEAQLDKSGLPSDRFFAERPEGSVSTLKIQRTQQEDSAVYLCASSPLAGRVGEQYFGPGTRLTVT.

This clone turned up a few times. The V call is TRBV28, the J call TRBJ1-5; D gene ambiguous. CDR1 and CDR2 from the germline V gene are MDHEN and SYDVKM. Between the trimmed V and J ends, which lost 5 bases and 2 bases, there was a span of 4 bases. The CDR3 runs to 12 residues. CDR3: CASSQGNQPQHF. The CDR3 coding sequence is TGTGCCAGCAGTCAGGGCAATCAGCCCCAGCATTTT.

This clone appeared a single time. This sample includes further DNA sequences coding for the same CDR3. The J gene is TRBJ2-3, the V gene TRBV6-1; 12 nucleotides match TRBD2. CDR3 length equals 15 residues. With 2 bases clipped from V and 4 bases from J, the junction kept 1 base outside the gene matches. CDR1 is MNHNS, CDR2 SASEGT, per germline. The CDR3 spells CASSELAGGPDTQYF. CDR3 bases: TGTGCCAGCAGTGAACTAGCGGGAGGGCCAGATACGCAGTATTTT.

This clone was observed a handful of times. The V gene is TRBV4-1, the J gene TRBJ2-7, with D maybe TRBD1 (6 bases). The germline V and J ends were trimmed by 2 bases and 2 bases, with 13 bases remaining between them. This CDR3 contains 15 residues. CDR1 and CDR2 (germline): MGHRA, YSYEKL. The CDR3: CASSQYPTGTYEQYF. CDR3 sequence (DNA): TGCGCCAGCAGCCAATACCCAACAGGGACCTACGAGCAGTACTTC.

The CDR3 region is CASSPYSGHNSPLHF. The CDR3 DNA reads TGTGCCAGCTCACCATATTCAGGGCATAATTCACCCCTCCACTTT. The V call is TRBV18, the J call TRBJ1-6; D is perhaps TRBD1 (5 bases). The CDR3 totals 15 residues. V shed 2 bases and J shed 5 bases, with 10 bases lying between them. Germline V lookup: CDR1 KGHSH, CDR2 LQKENI.

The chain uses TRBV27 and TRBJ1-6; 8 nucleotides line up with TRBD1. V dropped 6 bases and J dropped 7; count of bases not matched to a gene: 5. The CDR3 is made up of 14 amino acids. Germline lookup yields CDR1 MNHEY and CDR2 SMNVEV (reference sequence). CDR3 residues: CASRRTGLNSPLHF. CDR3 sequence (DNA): TGTGCCAGCAGAAGGACAGGGTTAAATTCACCCCTCCACTTT.